Each of the 10 T cell receptor beta chains below was sequenced from the same sample in a study of T cell responses to AZD1222 COVID-19 vaccine. Clones were sequenced by immunoSEQ multiplex PCR, and TCRdb holds only the in-frame ones, with some missing. The table records around 69,000 clones, approximately 91% of them present only once. The specimen comprised peripheral blood, sampled on day 0 of AZD1222 vaccination. These receptors originate from an adult in good health.

This clone was observed a handful of times. V is TRBV19 and J is TRBJ1-4; the D is unclear. The CDR3 covers 14 residues. The V end was cut by 4 bases, the J end by 6 bases, with 12 bases between. Germline V CDR1 and CDR2: LNHDA, SQIVND (reference sequence). The CDR3 sequence is CASSRGLHDEKLFF. The CDR3 nucleotides are TGTGCCAGTAGTAGGGGATTACATGATGAAAAACTGTTTTTT.

The V and J genes are TRBV15 and TRBJ2-7; D is unclear. Per the germline V gene, CDR1 is LNHNV and CDR2 is YYDKDF (reference sequence). The ends were cut back, 1 base at V and 6 bases at J, with 4 bases in the middle. This CDR3 has 11 residues. CDR3 residues: CATSRGVEQYF. For the CDR3, the DNA is TGTGCCACCAGCAGAGGGGTCGAGCAGTACTTC.

The rearrangement uses TRBV5-6 and TRBJ2-3, with 13 bases lining up with TRBD2. CDR3 length equals 16 residues. V dropped 4 bases and J dropped 4; count of bases not matched to a gene: 6. CDR1 is SGHDT, CDR2 YYEEEE, per germline. The CDR3 region has the DNA TGTGCCAGCAGCATTACTAGCGGGAGGGCCGCAGATACGCAGTATTTT. Protein: CASSITSGRAADTQYF.

The V gene is TRBV6-5, the J gene TRBJ1-2, with 7 positions matching TRBD1. V shed 4 bases, J shed 4 bases, and the junction held 9 bases outside the gene matches. The CDR3 runs to 15 residues. Germline CDR1 reads MNHEY; CDR2 reads SVGAGI. The CDR3 here is CASSFSGGISYGYTF. The CDR3 nucleotides read TGTGCCAGCAGTTTCTCAGGGGGGATTAGCTATGGCTACACCTTC.

The chain has TRBV25-1 and TRBJ2-3; D is unresolved. Germline V CDR1 and CDR2: MGHDK, SYGVNS. V was shortened by 3 bases and J by 5 bases, with 3 bases between the two germline ends. This CDR3 contains 11 residues. CDR3 in amino acids: CASSEGDTQYF. For the CDR3, the DNA is TGTGCCAGCAGTGAGGGAGATACGCAGTATTTT.

This chain links TRBV27 with TRBJ1-4; the D gene is possibly TRBD1 (6 bases). Germline V lookup: CDR1 MNHEY, CDR2 SMNVEV (reference sequence). The CDR3 covers 17 residues. V was clipped by 1 base and J by 1 base, with 13 bases between them. CDR3 nucleotide sequence: TGTGCCAGCAGTTTATTCGGGGGCACGGGAACTAATGAAAAACTGTTTTTT. Protein product: CASSLFGGTGTNEKLFF. Variable domain in full (rest from reference TRBV27 and TRBJ1-4): EAQVTQNPRYLITVTGKKLTVTCSQNMNHEYMSWYRQDPGLGLRQIYYSMNVEVTDKGDVPEGYKVSRKEKRNFPLILESPSPNQTSLYFCASSLFGGTGTNEKLFFGSGTQLSVL.

Only one count was recorded for this clone. The chain employs TRBV7-2 and TRBJ2-7, with D perhaps matching TRBD2 (6 bases). Trimming removed 5 bases at V and 3 bases at J, with 14 bases between. This CDR3 comprises 14 residues. Germline V gene data show CDR1 as SGHTA and CDR2 as FQGNSA. The CDR3 here is CASSPAGGIYEQYF. The CDR3 nucleotides read TGTGCCAGCAGCCCCGCTGGCGGGATCTACGAGCAGTACTTC.

The chain couples TRBV24-1 to TRBJ2-3; D not certain. Trimming cost V 3 bases and J 5 bases, with 17 bases left between them. CDR1 is KGHDR and CDR2 is SFDVKD in the germline V gene. The CDR3 is made up of 16 amino acids. The CDR3 nucleotides read TGTGCCACCAGTGATGCTGAACACTCGACCCGAGATACGCAGTATTTT. Translation gives CATSDAEHSTRDTQYF.

CDR3 DNA sequence: TGCAGTGCTAGTCGGGTTAGCGGGTACTACAATGAGCAGTTCTTC. Amino acid sequence: CSASRVSGYYNEQFF. The V and J genes are TRBV20-1 and TRBJ2-1; TRBD2 matches at 7 bases. The length of the CDR3 is 15 residues. V trimming: 3 bases; J trimming: 3 bases; junction bases outside the gene matches: 8. Germline loops: CDR1 DFQATT, CDR2 SNEGSKA (reference sequence).

Comments on this clone: One base away lies a much larger clone, so this may be a sequencing read error. Different DNA sequences within this sample yield the same CDR3. The chain uses TRBV7-3 and TRBJ1-5, with D possibly being TRBD1 (6 bases). The CDR3 is made up of 13 amino acids. The germline V gene has CDR1 SGHTA and CDR2 FQGTGA. As DNA, the CDR3 is TGTGCCAGCTCCGGGGGCCCCAATCAGCCTCAGCATTTT. As protein: CASSGGPNQPQHF.